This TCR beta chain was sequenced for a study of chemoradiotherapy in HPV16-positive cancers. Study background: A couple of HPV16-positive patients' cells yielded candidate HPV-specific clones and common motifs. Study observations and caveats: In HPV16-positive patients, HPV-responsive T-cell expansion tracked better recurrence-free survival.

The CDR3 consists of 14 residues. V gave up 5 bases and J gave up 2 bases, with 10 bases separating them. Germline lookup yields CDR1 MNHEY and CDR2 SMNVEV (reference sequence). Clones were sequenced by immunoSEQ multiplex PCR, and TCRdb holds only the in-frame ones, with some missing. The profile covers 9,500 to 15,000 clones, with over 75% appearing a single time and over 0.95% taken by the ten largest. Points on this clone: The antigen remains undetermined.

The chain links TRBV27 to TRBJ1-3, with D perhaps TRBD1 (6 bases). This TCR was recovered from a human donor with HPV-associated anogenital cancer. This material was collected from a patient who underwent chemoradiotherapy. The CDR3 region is CASSPQGPGNTIYF. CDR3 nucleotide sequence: TGTGCCAGCAGTCCACAGGGCCCTGGAAACACCATATATTTT.